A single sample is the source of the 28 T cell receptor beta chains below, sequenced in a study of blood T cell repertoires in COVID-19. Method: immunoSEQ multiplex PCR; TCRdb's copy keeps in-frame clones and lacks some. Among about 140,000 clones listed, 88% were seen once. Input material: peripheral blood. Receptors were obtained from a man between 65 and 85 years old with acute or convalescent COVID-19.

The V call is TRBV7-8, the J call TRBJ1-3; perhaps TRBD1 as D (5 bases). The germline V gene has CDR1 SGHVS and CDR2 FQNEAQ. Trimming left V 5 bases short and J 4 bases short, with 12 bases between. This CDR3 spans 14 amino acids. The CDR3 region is CASSGRGTGNTIYF. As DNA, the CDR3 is TGTGCCAGCAGCGGACGGGGGACGGGAAACACCATATATTTT.

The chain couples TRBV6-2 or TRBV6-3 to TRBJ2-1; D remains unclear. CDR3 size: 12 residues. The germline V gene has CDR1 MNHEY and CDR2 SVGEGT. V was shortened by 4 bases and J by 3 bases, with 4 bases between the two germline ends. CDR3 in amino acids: CASSSRYNEQFF. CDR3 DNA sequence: TGTGCCAGCAGTTCCCGCTACAATGAGCAGTTCTTC.

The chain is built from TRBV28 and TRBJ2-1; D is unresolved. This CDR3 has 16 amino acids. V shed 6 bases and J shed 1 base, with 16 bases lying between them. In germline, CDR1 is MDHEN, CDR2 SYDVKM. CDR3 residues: CASSTLTLLSYNEQFF. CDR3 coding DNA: TGTGCCAGCAGCACCCTGACTCTCCTTTCCTACAATGAGCAGTTCTTC.

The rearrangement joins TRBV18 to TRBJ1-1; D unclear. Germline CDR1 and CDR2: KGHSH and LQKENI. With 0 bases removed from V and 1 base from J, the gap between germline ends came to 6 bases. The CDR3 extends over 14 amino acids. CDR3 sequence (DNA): TGTGCCAGCTCACCACCCGAGGGGAACACTGAAGCTTTCTTT. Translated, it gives CASSPPEGNTEAFF.

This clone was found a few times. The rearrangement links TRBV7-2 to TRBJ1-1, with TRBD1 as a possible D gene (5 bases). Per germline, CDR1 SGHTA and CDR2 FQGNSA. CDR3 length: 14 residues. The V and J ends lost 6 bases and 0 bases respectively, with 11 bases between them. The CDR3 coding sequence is TGTGCCAGCAGTGTATCGGACATGAACACTGAAGCTTTCTTT. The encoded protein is CASSVSDMNTEAFF.

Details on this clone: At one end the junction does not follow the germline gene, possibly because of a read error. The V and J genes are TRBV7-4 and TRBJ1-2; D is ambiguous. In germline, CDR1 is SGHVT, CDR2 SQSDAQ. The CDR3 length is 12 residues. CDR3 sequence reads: CASRQCPVSRVF. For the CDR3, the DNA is TGTGCCAGCAGGCAATGCCCCGTTTCACGCGTCTTC.

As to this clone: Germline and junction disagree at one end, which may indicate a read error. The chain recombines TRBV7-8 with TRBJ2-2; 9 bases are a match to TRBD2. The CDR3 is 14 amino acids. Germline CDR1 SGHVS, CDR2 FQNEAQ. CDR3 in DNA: TGTGCCGGCAGGCTAGCGGGATCCGTCGGGGAGCTGTTTTTT. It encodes CAGRLAGSVGELFF.

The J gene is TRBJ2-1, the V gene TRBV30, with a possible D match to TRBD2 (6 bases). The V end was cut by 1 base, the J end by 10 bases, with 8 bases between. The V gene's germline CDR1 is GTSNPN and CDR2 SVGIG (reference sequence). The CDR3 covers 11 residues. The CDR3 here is CAWSGGLEQFF. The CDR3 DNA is TGTGCCTGGAGTGGGGGACTGGAGCAGTTCTTC.

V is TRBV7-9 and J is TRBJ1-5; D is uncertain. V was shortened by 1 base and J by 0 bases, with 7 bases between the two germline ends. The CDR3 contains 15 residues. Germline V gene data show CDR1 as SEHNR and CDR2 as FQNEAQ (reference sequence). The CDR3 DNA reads TGTGCCAGCAGCTTAGGAGGTTATAGCAATCAGCCCCAGCATTTT. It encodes CASSLGGYSNQPQHF.

CDR3 bases: TGTGCCAGCAGCCAAACGGAGGTAGAAGGCTACACCTTC. This encodes CASSQTEVEGYTF. The chain combines TRBV3-1 (or the pseudogene TRBV3-2) with TRBJ1-2; D remains unclear. The CDR3 has 13 residues. CDR1 LGHDT and CDR2 YNNKEL come from the germline V gene (reference sequence). Trimming removed 2 bases from V and 8 bases from J, with 12 bases in between.

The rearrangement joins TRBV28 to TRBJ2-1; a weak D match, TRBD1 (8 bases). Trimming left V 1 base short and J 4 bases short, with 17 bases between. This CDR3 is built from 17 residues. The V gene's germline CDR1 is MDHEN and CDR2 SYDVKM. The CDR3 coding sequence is TGTGCCAGCAGTTTATCAGGGGGCGGGCGGGGGTACAATGAGCAGTTCTTC. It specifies CASSLSGGGRGYNEQFF.

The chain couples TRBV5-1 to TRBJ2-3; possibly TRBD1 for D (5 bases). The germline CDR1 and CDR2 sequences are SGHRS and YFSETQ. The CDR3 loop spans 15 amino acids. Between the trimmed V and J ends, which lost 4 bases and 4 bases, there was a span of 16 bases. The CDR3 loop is CASSDRVLSSDTQYF. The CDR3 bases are TGCGCCAGCAGCGACAGAGTACTTAGCTCAGATACGCAGTATTTT.

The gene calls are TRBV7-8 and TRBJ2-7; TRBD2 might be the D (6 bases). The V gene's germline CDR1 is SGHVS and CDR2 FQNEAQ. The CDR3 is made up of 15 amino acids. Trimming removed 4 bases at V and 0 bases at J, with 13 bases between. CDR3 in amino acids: CASSYTDGSSYEQYF. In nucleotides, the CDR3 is TGTGCCAGCAGCTACACCGACGGGAGCTCCTACGAGCAGTACTTC.

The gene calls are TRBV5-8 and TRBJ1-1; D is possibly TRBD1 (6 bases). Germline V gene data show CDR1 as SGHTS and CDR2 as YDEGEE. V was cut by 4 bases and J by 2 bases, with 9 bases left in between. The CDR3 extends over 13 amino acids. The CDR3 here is CASSIQGNTEAFF. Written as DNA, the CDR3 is TGTGCCAGCAGCATACAGGGAAACACTGAAGCTTTCTTT.

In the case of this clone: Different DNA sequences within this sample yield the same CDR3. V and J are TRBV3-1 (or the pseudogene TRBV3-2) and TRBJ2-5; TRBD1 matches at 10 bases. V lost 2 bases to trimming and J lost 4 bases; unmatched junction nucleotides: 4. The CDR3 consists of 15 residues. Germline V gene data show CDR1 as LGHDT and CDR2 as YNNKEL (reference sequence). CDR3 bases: TGTGCCAGCAGCCAACCGGGACAGGGGTTAGAGACCCAGTACTTC. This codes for CASSQPGQGLETQYF.

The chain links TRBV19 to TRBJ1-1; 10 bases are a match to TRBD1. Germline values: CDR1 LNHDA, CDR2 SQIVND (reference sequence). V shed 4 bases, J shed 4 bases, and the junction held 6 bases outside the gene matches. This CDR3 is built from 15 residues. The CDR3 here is CASSSRDRGITEAFF. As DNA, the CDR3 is TGTGCCAGTAGTAGCCGGGACAGGGGTATCACTGAAGCTTTCTTT. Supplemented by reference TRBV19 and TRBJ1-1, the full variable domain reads DGGITQSPKYLFRKEGQNVTLSCEQNLNHDAMYWYRQDPGQGLRLIYYSQIVNDFQKGDIAEGYSVSREKKESFPLTVTSAQKNPTAFYLCASSSRDRGITEAFFGQGTRLTVV.

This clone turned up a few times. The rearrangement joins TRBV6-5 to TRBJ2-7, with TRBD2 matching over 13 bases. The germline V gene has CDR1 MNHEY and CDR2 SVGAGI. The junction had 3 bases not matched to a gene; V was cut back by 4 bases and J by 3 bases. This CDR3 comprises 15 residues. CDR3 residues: CASSSRTSGGYEQYF. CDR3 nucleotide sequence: TGTGCCAGCAGTTCTCGGACTAGCGGGGGCTACGAGCAGTACTTC.

CDR3 coding DNA: TGTGCCACCAGCAAACCAGGGACAGGGGGTACAGATACGCAGTATTTT. Amino acids: CATSKPGTGGTDTQYF. The chain links TRBV15 to TRBJ2-3, with 11 bases matching TRBD1. J was trimmed by 3 bases and V by 4 bases; bases with no gene match: 6. Germline CDR1 is LNHNV and CDR2 is YYDKDF (reference sequence). The CDR3 loop spans 16 amino acids.

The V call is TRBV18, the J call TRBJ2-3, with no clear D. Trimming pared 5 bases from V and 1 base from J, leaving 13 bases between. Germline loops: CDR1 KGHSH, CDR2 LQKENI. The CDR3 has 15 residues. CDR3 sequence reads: CASSTARSGTDTQYF. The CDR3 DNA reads TGTGCCAGCTCAACGGCGAGGTCGGGCACAGATACGCAGTATTTT.

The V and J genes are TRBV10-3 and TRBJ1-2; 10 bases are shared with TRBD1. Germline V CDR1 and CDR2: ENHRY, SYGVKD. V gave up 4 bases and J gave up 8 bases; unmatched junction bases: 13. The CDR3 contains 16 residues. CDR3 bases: TGTGCCATCAGTGGGCGCGGACAGGGGGGTCGAGGAGGCTACACCTTC. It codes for CAISGRGQGGRGGYTF.

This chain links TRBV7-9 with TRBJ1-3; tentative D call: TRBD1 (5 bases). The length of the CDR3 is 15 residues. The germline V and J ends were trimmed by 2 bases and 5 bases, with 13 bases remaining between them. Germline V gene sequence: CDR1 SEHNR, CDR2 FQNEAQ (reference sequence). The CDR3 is CASSLLSGGRNTIYF. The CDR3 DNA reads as TGTGCCAGCAGCTTACTCAGCGGGGGACGAAACACCATATATTTT.

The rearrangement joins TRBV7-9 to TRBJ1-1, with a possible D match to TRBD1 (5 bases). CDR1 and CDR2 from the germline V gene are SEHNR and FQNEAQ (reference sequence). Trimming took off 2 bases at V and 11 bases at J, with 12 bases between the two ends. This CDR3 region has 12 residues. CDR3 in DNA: TGTGCCAGCAGCTTACTAAGCGGGGACGCTTTCTTT. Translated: CASSLLSGDAFF. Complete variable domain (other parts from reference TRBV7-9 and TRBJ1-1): DTGVSQNPRHKITKRGQNVTFRCDPISEHNRLYWYRQTLGQGPEFLTYFQNEAQLEKSRLLSDRFSAERPKGSFSTLEIQRTEQGDSAMYLCASSLLSGDAFFGQGTRLTVV.

This chain's CDR3 is CASSLVFGSTNEKLFF. CDR3 DNA sequence: TGTGCCAGCAGCTTAGTTTTCGGGTCAACTAATGAAAAACTGTTTTTT. The chain uses TRBV11-2 and TRBJ1-4; D ambiguous. CDR3 size: 16 residues. The germline CDR1 and CDR2 sequences are SGHAT and FQNNGV. Between the trimmed V and J ends, which lost 1 base and 0 bases, there was a span of 9 bases.

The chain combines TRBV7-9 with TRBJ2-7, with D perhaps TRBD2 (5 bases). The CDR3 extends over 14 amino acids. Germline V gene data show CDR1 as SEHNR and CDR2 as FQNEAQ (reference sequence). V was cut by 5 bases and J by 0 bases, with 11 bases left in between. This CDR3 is CASSRDSFSYEQYF. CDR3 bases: TGTGCCAGCAGCCGGGATTCCTTCTCCTACGAGCAGTACTTC.

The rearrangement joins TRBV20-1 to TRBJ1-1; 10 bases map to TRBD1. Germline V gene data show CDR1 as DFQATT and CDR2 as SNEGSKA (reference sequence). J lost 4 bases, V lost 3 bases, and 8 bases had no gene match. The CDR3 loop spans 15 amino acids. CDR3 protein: CSASGRDRGSTEAFF. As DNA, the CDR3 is TGCAGTGCTAGTGGGCGGGACAGGGGAAGCACTGAAGCTTTCTTT.

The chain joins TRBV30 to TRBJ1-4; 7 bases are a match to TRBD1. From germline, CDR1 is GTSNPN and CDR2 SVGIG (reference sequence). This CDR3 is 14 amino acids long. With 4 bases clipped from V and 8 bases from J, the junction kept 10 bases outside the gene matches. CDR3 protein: CAWTRTGESEKLFF. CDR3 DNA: TGTGCCTGGACGCGTACAGGGGAATCGGAAAAACTGTTTTTT.

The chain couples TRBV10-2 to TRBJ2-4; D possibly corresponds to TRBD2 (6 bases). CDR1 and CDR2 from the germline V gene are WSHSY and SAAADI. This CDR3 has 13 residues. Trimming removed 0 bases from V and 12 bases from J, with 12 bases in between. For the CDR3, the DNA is TGCGCCAGCAGTGAGTCTGCCAGGGACTCTCAGTACTTC. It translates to CASSESARDSQYF.

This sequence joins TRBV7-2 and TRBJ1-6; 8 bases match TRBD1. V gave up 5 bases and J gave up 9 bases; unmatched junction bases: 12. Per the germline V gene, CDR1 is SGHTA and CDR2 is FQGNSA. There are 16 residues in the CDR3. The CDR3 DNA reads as TGTGCCAGCAGCCCTAATCTACAGGGGGTGGCTTCACCCCTCCACTTT. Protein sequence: CASSPNLQGVASPLHF. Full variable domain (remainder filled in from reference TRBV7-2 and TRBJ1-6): GAGVSQSPSNKVTEKGKDVELRCDPISGHTALYWYRQSLGQGLEFLIYFQGNSAPDKSGLPSDRFSAERTGGSVSTLTIQRTQQEDSAVYLCASSPNLQGVASPLHFGNGTRLTVT.